The clone carrying this T cell receptor (beta chain) was seen ten or more times. The antigen remains undetermined. This record belongs to a study of regulatory T cells in long-lasting Graves disease. General study findings and limits: Persistent disease showed a preference for TRBV28, TRBJ1-2 and TRBJ2-5.

Germline trimming cut 4 bases from V and 9 bases from J; bases unmatched to any gene: 1. Germline CDR1 reads DFQATT; CDR2 reads SNEGSKA (reference sequence). The CDR3 is 11 amino acids. Specified time point: newly diagnosed GD, antithyroid drugs for less than 3 months. PBMC RNA served as the TCR library source. In building TCR beta libraries, iRepertoire HTBI primers were used together with Arm-PCR of CDR3 regions. In TCRdb, the multiplex PCR reads were re-called with MiXCR into one record per CDR3 protein. The table lists 400,000 to 550,000 distinct CDR3 sequences, approximately 15% of them singletons, with around 17% in the top ten. The same data also went into a second study, on T cells in Graves' hyperthyroidism and ophthalmopathy. That report notes: Uncontrolled infection, other autoimmune disease, pregnancy or lactation excluded patients.

Sequenced material: peripheral blood mononuclear cells (PBMCs), taken at new diagnosis, from a patient treated with antithyroid drugs. This receptor was taken from a woman aged 25 to 39 with Graves disease. The chain links TRBV20-1 to TRBJ2-1; 9 bases line up with TRBD2. In DNA form, the CDR3 reads TGCAGTGCTATTAGCGGGAGTGAGCAGTTCTTC. Amino acids: CSAISGSEQFF.